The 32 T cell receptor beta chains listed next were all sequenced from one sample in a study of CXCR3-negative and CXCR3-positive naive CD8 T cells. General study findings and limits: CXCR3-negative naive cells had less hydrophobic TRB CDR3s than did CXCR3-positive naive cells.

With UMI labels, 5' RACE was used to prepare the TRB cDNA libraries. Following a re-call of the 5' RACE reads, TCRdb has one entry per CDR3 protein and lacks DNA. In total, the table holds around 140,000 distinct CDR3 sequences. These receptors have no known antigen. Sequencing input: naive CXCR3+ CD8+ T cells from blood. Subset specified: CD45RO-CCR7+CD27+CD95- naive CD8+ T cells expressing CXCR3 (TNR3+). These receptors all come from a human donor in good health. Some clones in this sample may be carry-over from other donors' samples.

CDR3 amino acids: CASSDSGRDYNEQYF. The rearrangement links TRBV2 to TRBJ2-7; TCRdb's D call of TRBD2 is untestable without DNA. Germline V gene lookup returns CDR1 SNHLY and CDR2 FYNNEI. CDR3 length equals 15 residues.

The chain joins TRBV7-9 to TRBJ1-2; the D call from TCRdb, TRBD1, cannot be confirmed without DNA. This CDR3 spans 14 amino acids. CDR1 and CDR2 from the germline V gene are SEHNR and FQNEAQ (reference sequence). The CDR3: CASSSGQTNYGYTF. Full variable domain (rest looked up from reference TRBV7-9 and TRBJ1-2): DTGVSQNPRHKITKRGQNVTFRCDPISEHNRLYWYRQTLGQGPEFLTYFQNEAQLEKSRLLSDRFSAERPKGSFSTLEIQRTEQGDSAMYLCASSSGQTNYGYTFGSGTRLTVV.

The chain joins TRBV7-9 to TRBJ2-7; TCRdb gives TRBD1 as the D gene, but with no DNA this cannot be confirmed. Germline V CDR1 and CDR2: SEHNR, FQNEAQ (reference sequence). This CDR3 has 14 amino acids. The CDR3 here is CASSQTGNSYEQYF.

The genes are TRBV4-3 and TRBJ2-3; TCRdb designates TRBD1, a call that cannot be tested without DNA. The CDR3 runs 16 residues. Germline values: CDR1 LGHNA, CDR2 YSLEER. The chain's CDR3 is CASSQDNGGVADTQYF.

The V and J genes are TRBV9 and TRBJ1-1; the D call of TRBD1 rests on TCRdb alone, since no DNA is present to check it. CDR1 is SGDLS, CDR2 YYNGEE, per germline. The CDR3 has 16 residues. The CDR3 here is CASSPSYWTGNTEAFF.

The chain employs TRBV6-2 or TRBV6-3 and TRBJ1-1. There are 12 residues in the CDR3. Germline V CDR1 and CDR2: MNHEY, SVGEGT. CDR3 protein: CASSVGGTEAFF.

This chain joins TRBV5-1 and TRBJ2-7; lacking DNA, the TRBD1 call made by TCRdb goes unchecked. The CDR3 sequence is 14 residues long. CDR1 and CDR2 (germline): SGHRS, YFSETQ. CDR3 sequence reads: CASSLVPGGYEQYF. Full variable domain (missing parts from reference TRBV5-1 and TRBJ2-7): KAGVTQTPRYLIKTRGQQVTLSCSPISGHRSVSWYQQTPGQGLQFLFEYFSETQRNKGNFPGRFSGRQFSNSRSEMNVSTLELGDSALYLCASSLVPGGYEQYFGPGTRLTVT.

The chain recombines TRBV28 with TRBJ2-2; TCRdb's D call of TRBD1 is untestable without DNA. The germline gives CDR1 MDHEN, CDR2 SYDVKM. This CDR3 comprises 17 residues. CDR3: CASSGRYRGRVAGELFF.

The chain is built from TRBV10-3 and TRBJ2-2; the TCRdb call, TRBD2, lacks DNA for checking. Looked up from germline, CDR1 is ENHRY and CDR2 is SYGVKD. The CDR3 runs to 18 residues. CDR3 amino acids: CAISDTQRGVLTGSWHFF.

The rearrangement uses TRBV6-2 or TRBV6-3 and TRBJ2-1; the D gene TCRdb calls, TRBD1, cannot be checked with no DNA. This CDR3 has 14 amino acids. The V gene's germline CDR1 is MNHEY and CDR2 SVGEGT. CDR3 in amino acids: CASSISWTNNEQFF.

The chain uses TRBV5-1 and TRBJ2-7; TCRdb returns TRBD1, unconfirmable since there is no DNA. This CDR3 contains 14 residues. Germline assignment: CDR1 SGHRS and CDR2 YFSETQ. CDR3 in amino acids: CASSSGQILYEQYF.

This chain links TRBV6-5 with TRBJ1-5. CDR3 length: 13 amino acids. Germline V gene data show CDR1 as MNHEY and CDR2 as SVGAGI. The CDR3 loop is CASSLHDNQPQHF.

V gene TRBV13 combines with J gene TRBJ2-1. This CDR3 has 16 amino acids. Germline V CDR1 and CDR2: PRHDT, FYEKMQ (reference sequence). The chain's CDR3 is CASSLGLGQIYNEQFF.

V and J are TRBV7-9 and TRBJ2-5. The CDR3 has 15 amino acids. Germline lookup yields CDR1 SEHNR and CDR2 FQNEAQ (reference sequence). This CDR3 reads CASSLERGVQETQYF.

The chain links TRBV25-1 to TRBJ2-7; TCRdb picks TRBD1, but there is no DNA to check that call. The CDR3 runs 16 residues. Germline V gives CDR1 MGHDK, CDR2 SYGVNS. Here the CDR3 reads CASSPAAGPSSYEQYF.

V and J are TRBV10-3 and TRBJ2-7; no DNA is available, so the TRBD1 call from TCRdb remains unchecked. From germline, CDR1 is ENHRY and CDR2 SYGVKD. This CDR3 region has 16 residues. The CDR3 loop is CAISVGTGGIPYEQYF.

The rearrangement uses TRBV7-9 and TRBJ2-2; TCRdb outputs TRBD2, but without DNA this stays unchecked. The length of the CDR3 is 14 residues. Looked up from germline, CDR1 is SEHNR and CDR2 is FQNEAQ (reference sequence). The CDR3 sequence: CASTDGRAAGELFF.

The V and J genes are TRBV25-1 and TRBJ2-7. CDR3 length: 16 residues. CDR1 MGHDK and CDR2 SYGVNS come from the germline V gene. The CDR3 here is CASSDTLGGGSYEQYF.

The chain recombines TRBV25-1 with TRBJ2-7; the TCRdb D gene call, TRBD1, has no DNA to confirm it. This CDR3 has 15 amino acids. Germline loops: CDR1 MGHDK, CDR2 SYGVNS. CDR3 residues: CASSDVQGQAAGQYF.

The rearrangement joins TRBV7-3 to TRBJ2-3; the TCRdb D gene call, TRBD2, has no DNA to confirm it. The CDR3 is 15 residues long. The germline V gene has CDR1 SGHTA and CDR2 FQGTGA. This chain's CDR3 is CASSYRDSSTATQYF.

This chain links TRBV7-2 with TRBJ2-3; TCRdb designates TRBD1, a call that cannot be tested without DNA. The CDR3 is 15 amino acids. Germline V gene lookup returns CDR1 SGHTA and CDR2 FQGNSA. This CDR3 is CASSSEDRGTDTQYF.

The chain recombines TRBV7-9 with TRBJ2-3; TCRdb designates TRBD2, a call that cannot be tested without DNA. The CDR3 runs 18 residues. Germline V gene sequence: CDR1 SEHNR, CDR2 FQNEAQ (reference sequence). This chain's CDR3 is CASSHQTSGGYGADTQYF.

The CDR3 protein is CASSSDRPYEQYF. V is TRBV7-9 and J is TRBJ2-7; TCRdb gives TRBD1 as the D gene, but with no DNA this cannot be confirmed. CDR3 length: 13 residues. Germline loops: CDR1 SEHNR, CDR2 FQNEAQ (reference sequence).

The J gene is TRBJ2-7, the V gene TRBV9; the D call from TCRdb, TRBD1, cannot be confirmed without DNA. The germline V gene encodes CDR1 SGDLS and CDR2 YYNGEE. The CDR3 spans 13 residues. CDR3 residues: CASSADNPYEQYF.

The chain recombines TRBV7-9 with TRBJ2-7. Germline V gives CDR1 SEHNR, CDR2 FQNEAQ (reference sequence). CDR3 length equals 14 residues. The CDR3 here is CASSLSDTYYEQYF.

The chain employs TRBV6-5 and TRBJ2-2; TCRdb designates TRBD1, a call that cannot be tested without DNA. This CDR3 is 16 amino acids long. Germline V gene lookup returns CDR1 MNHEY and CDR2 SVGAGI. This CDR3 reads CASSDLRTVLAGELFF.

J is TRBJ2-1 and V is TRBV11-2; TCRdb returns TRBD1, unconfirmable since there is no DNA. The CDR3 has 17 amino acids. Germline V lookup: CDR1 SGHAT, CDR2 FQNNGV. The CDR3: CASRGDQGISSYNEQFF.

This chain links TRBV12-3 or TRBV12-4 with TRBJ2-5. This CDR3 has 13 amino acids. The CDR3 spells CASSLATQETQYF.

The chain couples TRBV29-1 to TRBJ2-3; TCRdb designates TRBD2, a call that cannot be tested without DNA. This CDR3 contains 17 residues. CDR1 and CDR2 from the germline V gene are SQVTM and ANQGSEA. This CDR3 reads CSVEVLAGGGVTDTQYF.

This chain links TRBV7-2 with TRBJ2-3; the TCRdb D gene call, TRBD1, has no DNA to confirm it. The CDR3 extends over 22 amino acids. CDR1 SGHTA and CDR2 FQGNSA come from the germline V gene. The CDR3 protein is CASSLPSPGRGAPLKSTDTQYF.

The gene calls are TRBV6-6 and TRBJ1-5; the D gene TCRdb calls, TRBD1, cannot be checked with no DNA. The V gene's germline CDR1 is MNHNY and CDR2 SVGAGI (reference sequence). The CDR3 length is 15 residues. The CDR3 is CASSFTGGPDQPQHF.

CDR3: CASRSPSGYPYEQYF. This chain uses TRBV27 with TRBJ2-7; TCRdb gives TRBD2 as the D gene, but with no DNA this cannot be confirmed. This CDR3 is 15 amino acids long. CDR1 and CDR2 from the germline V gene are MNHEY and SMNVEV (reference sequence).